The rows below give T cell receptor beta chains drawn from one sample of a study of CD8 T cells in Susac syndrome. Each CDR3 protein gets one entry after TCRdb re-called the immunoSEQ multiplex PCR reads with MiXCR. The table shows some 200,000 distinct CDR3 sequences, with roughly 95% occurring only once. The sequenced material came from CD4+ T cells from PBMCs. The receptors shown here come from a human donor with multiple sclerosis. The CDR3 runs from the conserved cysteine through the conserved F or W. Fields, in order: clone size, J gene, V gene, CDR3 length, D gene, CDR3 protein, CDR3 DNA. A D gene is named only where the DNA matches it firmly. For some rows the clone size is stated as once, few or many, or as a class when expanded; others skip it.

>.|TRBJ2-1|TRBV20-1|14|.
CSARVITVYNEQFF
TGCAGTGCTAGAGTTATCACCGTCTACAATGAGCAGTTCTTC
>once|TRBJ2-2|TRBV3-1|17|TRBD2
CASSQVGTSGVTGELFF
TGTGCCAGCAGCCAAGTCGGGACTAGCGGGGTGACCGGGGAGCTGTTTTTT
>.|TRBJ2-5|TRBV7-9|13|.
CASSLNERETQYF
TGTGCCAGCAGCCTTAATGAGAGAGAGACCCAGTACTTC
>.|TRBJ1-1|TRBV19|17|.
CASSIGARWDADTEAFF
TGTGCCAGTAGTATAGGGGCGAGGTGGGATGCTGACACTGAAGCTTTCTTT
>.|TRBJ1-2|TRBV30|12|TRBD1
CACRDRKFGYTF
TGTGCCTGCCGGGACAGGAAATTTGGCTACACCTTC
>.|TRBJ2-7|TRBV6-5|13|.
CASGENLAYEQYF
TGTGCCAGCGGAGAGAACCTCGCCTACGAGCAGTACTTC
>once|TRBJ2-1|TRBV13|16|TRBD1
CASSRQGPYSYNEQFF
TGTGCCAGCAGCCGACAGGGGCCTTACTCCTACAATGAGCAGTTCTTC
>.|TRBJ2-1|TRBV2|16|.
CASSARTPGMGNEQFF
TGTGCCAGCAGTGCGCGGACTCCCGGTATGGGCAATGAGCAGTTCTTC
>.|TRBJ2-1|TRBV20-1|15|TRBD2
CSARVPGGPNHEQFF
TGCAGTGCTAGAGTCCCGGGAGGGCCTAACCATGAGCAGTTCTTC
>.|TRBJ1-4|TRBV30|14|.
CAWSTGSDNEKLFF
TGTGCCTGGAGTACCGGGTCCGATAATGAAAAACTGTTTTTT
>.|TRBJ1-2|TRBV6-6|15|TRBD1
CASSSSRTGFMAYTF
TGTGCCAGCAGTTCCAGTCGGACAGGGTTTATGGCCTACACCTTC
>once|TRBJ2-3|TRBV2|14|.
CASGRGREADTQYF
TGTGCCAGCGGAAGGGGCCGGGAAGCGGATACGCAGTATTTT
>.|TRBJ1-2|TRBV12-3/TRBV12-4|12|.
CASGSRAYGYTF
TGTGCCAGCGGGTCTAGGGCCTATGGCTACACCTTC
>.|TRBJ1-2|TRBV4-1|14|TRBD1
CASSLYRGPYGYTF
TGCGCCAGCAGCCTCTACAGGGGCCCCTATGGCTACACCTTC
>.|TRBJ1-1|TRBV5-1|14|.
CASSLVLGNTEAFF
TGCGCCAGCAGCTTGGTTCTGGGGAACACTGAAGCTTTCTTT
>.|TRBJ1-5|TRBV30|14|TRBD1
CAWTRTGLNQPQHF
TGTGCCTGGACCAGGACAGGGTTGAATCAGCCCCAGCATTTT
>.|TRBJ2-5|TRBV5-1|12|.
CASRIVGETQYF
TGCGCCAGCAGGATAGTCGGGGAGACCCAGTACTTC
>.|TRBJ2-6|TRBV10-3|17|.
CAISESKTASGANVLTF
TGTGCCATCAGTGAGTCGAAGACAGCCTCTGGGGCCAACGTCCTGACTTTC
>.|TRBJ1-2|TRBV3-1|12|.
CASNDRYYGYTF
TGTGCCAGCAACGACAGGTACTATGGCTACACCTTC
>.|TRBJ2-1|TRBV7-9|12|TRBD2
CRGESSYNEQFF
TGCCGGGGGGAGAGCTCCTACAATGAGCAGTTCTTC
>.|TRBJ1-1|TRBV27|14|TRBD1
CAAGQGAHSTEAFF
TGTGCCGCGGGTCAGGGGGCGCATAGCACTGAAGCTTTCTTT
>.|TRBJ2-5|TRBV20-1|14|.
CSAREEASAETQYF
TGCAGTGCTAGAGAAGAAGCTAGTGCAGAGACCCAGTACTTC
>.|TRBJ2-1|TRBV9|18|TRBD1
CASSGWTGRVSPRNEQFF
TGTGCCAGCAGCGGGTGGACAGGGCGGGTCTCCCCTCGAAATGAGCAGTTCTTC
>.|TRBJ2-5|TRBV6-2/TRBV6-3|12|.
CATGTNQETQYF
TGTGCCACCGGAACCAACCAAGAGACCCAGTACTTC
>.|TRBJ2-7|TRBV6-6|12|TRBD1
CASRKTGTEQYF
TGTGCCAGCAGGAAGACAGGGACCGAGCAGTACTTC
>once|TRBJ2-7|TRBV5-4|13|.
CASSKDRAYEQYF
TGTGCCAGCAGCAAGGACCGCGCCTACGAGCAGTACTTC
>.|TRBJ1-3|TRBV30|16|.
CAWRRIVPDTGNTIYF
TGTGCCTGGAGAAGAATTGTACCCGATACTGGAAACACCATATATTTT
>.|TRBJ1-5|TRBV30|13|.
CAWSPGTPQPQHF
TGTGCCTGGAGTCCGGGAACACCTCAGCCCCAGCATTTT
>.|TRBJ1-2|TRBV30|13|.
CAWSAGVNYGYTF
TGTGCCTGGAGTGCAGGGGTTAACTATGGCTACACCTTC
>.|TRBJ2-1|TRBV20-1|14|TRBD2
CSALRAGGYNEQFF
TGCAGTGCTCTGCGAGCGGGAGGATACAATGAGCAGTTCTTC
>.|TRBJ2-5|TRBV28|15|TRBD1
CASSLGTGPQETQYF
TGTGCCAGCAGTTTAGGGACAGGCCCCCAAGAGACCCAGTACTTC
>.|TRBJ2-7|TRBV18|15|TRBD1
CASSRSGTGNYEQYF
TGTGCCAGCTCACGTTCCGGGACAGGGAACTACGAGCAGTACTTC